These T cell receptor beta chains were read from a single sample in a study of early T cells in non-severe SARS-CoV-2 infection. Each CDR3 protein is one row after TCRdb ran MiXCR on the 5' RACE reads. The sample records approximately 30,000 distinct CDR3 sequences, approximately 7% being singletons. Sequencing was carried out using whole blood. The origin of the receptors is an adult who was a healthcare worker with PCR-confirmed SARS-CoV-2 infection or an uninfected control (not recorded which). The CDR3 runs from the conserved cysteine through the conserved F or W. The D gene is left open where the match is weak. The size field is filled for only some rows; it gives once, few, many or a size class.

TRBV7-9,-,TRBJ2-1,many,CASSLPEGASLFAF,TGTGCCAGCAGCTTACCGGAGGGGGCTAGCCTCTTTGCCTTC
TRBV3-1,TRBD2,TRBJ2-1,many,CASSQGRLAGDNEQFF,TGTGCCAGCAGCCAAGGCCGACTAGCGGGGGACAATGAGCAGTTCTTC
TRBV7-9,-,TRBJ2-1,few,CASSLVSLAAEQFF,TGTGCCAGCAGCTTAGTTTCCCTAGCAGCTGAGCAGTTCTTC
TRBV11-1,-,TRBJ1-1,few,CASSLQSNTEAFF,TGTGCCAGCAGCTTGCAGTCCAACACTGAAGCTTTCTTT
TRBV7-9,TRBD1,TRBJ1-2,few,CASSEGRGRYGYTF,TGTGCCAGCAGCGAAGGGAGGGGGCGTTATGGCTACACCTTC
TRBV7-2,-,TRBJ2-7,many,CASSGDGSYEQYF,TGTGCCAGCAGCGGGGACGGGTCCTACGAGCAGTACTTC
TRBV10-3,TRBD1,TRBJ1-6,few,CAIRGTGNLNSPLHF,TGTGCCATCAGGGGGACAGGGAACCTCAATTCACCCCTCCACTTT
TRBV29-1,-,TRBJ1-4,many,CSVDSGDNEKLFF,TGCAGCGTTGATAGCGGAGATAATGAAAAACTGTTTTTT
TRBV20-1,TRBD1,TRBJ1-1,many,CSAEGGGSRTEAFF,TGCAGTGCCGAGGGAGGGGGCTCCCGCACTGAAGCTTTCTTT
TRBV7-6,-,TRBJ2-6,-,CASSLGSGANVLTF,TGTGCCAGCAGCTTGGGATCTGGGGCCAACGTCCTGACTTTC
TRBV6-5,-,TRBJ1-6,many,CASSYSGDDSPLHF,TGTGCCAGCAGTTACTCAGGGGACGATTCACCCCTCCACTTT
TRBV12-3/TRBV12-4,-,TRBJ1-1,many,CASSSPMNTEAFF,TGTGCCAGCAGTTCGCCTATGAACACTGAAGCTTTCTTT
TRBV19,-,TRBJ1-3,many,CASSAPISGNTIYF,TGTGCCAGTAGTGCCCCGATCTCTGGAAACACCATATATTTT
TRBV14,-,TRBJ1-1,many,CASSQVAGGTEAFF,TGTGCCAGCAGCCAAGTAGCTGGGGGCACTGAAGCTTTCTTT
TRBV3-1,TRBD1,TRBJ1-1,many,CASSQRGQGDTEAFF,TGTGCCAGCAGCCAGAGGGGTCAGGGGGACACTGAAGCTTTCTTT
TRBV2,-,TRBJ1-2,-,CASSTGHNYGYTF,TGTGCCAGCAGTACAGGGCATAACTATGGCTACACCTTC
TRBV27,-,TRBJ2-7,few,CASSLTPTYEQYF,TGTGCCAGCAGTCTAACCCCCACCTACGAGCAGTACTTC
TRBV11-3,-,TRBJ2-1,many,CASSLRREPREQFF,TGTGCCAGCAGCTTAAGGAGGGAGCCACGTGAGCAGTTCTTC
TRBV20-1,TRBD2,TRBJ2-1,many,CSAKAAGTYNEQFF,TGCAGTGCTAAGGCAGCGGGAACCTACAATGAGCAGTTCTTC
TRBV24-1,TRBD2,TRBJ2-2,-,CATSDTGLANGELFF,TGTGCCACCAGTGACACGGGACTAGCAAACGGGGAGCTGTTTTTT
TRBV7-2,-,TRBJ2-7,many,CASSLAAGRGQEQYF,TGTGCCAGCAGCTTAGCGGCAGGGAGAGGTCAGGAGCAGTACTTC
TRBV9,-,TRBJ2-1,many,CASSVEPGGTRNEQFF,TGTGCCAGCAGCGTAGAACCCGGCGGGACGAGGAATGAGCAGTTCTTC
TRBV12-3/TRBV12-4,-,TRBJ1-4,many,CASSPTGANEKLFF,TGTGCCAGCAGCCCCACGGGGGCTAATGAAAAACTGTTTTTT
TRBV7-3,-,TRBJ2-3,few,CASSLTGAGTDTQYF,TGTGCCAGCAGCTTAACAGGCGCGGGGACAGATACGCAGTATTTT
TRBV7-2,-,TRBJ1-5,many,CASSLDNQGIQPQHF,TGTGCCAGCAGCTTAGATAACCAGGGAATCCAGCCCCAGCATTTT
TRBV7-2,-,TRBJ1-5,-,CASSQGPNQPQHF,TGTGCCAGCAGCCAGGGGCCCAATCAGCCCCAGCATTTT
TRBV4-3,TRBD1,TRBJ1-1,many,CASSHLGQGTEAFF,TGCGCCAGCAGCCACTTGGGACAGGGCACTGAAGCTTTCTTT
TRBV25-1,-,TRBJ2-5,many,CASSFGTQETQYF,TGTGCCAGCAGCTTCGGGACCCAAGAGACCCAGTACTTC
TRBV7-2,-,TRBJ1-2,many,CASSFQSGTWTHYGYTF,TGTGCCAGCAGCTTTCAGTCCGGGACGTGGACCCACTATGGCTACACCTTC
TRBV6-6,TRBD1,TRBJ1-5,many,CASSKPTGEDQPQHF,TGTGCCAGCAGTAAGCCGACAGGGGAGGATCAGCCCCAGCATTTT
TRBV5-1,TRBD1,TRBJ1-1,many,CASSERGQGAFF,TGCGCCAGCAGCGAAAGGGGACAGGGAGCTTTCTTT
TRBV7-3,-,TRBJ2-3,many,CASSSAGTPGDTQYF,TGTGCCAGCAGCTCAGCCGGGACTCCAGGGGATACGCAGTATTTT
TRBV20-1,-,TRBJ1-1,many,CSAIPGKLTAEAFF,TGCAGTGCTATTCCCGGAAAGTTGACAGCTGAAGCTTTCTTT
TRBV11-3,-,TRBJ2-1,many,CASSLGEVSYNEQFF,TGTGCCAGCAGCTTAGGGGAAGTCTCCTACAATGAGCAGTTCTTC
TRBV27,TRBD1,TRBJ1-2,many,CASSPQGGGYTF,TGTGCCAGCAGTCCCCAGGGGGGTGGCTACACCTTC
TRBV2,-,TRBJ1-5,many,CASTAGTLGRPQHF,TGTGCCAGCACCGCCGGGACCCTAGGGAGGCCCCAGCATTTT
TRBV20-1,-,TRBJ2-3,few,CSATDHTDTQYF,TGCAGTGCTACAGACCACACAGATACGCAGTATTTT
TRBV20-1,-,TRBJ1-5,few,CSARIGGSSGQPQHF,TGCAGTGCTAGAATCGGGGGAAGCTCAGGTCAGCCCCAGCATTTT
TRBV4-2,-,TRBJ2-4,many,CASSQDVPRTAIDSAKNIQYF,TGTGCCAGCAGCCAAGATGTGCCGAGAACAGCGATCGATTCAGCCAAAAACATTCAGTACTTC
TRBV7-9,-,TRBJ2-5,-,CASSLNRLSTQYF,TGTGCCAGCAGCTTAAACAGATTATCGACCCAGTACTTC
TRBV20-1,TRBD2,TRBJ2-5,many,CSARDLVAGRVQETQYF,TGCAGTGCTAGAGATCTAGTAGCGGGGAGGGTCCAAGAGACCCAGTACTTC
TRBV7-6,TRBD2,TRBJ2-2,many,CASGTRNTGELFF,TGTGCCAGCGGGACTAGGAACACCGGGGAGCTGTTTTTT
TRBV20-1,TRBD1,TRBJ1-4,many,CSAPGQGSRVPNEKLFF,TGCAGTGCCCCGGGACAGGGGTCCCGAGTTCCTAATGAAAAACTGTTTTTT
TRBV7-9,-,TRBJ2-1,many,CASSTYRLFYNEQFF,TGTGCCAGCAGCACCTACAGACTTTTCTACAATGAGCAGTTCTTC
TRBV30,-,TRBJ1-6,many,CAWSVLSSPLHF,TGTGCCTGGAGTGTACTTTCGTCACCCCTCCACTTT
TRBV28,TRBD2,TRBJ2-1,-,CASSSPGTSLNEQFF,TGTGCCAGCAGTTCCCCCGGGACTAGCTTGAATGAGCAGTTCTTC
TRBV7-9,-,TRBJ2-3,-,CASSENTDTQYF,TGTGCCAGCAGCGAGAACACAGATACGCAGTATTTT
TRBV20-1,TRBD2,TRBJ2-7,-,CSARPGLAYEQYF,TGCAGTGCTAGGCCGGGACTAGCCTACGAGCAGTACTTC
TRBV7-2,-,TRBJ2-3,few,CASSLAGLPTDTQYF,TGTGCCAGCAGCTTAGCGGGGCTCCCCACAGATACGCAGTATTTT
TRBV30,TRBD1,TRBJ1-1,many,CAWSFQTGGTEAFF,TGTGCCTGGAGTTTCCAAACAGGGGGGACTGAAGCTTTCTTT